This T cell receptor beta chain was sequenced for a study of blood T cell repertoires in COVID-19. Original handling: Reference gene primer amplification yielded estimated nucleated cell counts. Sequenced by immunoSEQ multiplex PCR; TCRdb stores in-frame clones only, minus some. From that table come the V and J calls and clone size; the DNA was used to work out D and trimming. The data contain fewer than 350,000 clones, 86% of them singletons. Germline V lookup: CDR1 MDHEN, CDR2 SYDVKM. With V trimmed by 5 bases and J by 5 bases, 2 bases remained unmatched. This CDR3 contains 14 residues. Material: peripheral blood. The rearrangement joins TRBV28 to TRBJ2-1; 11 bases are a match to TRBD2. This clonotype originated in a young woman who had recovered from COVID-19. CDR3 sequence (DNA): TGTGCCAGCAGTGTAGCGGGAGGGCACAATGAGCAGTTCTTC. As protein: CASSVAGGHNEQFF. The whole variable domain, filled in from reference TRBV28 and TRBJ2-1, reads DVKVTQSSRYLVKRTGEKVFLECVQDMDHENMFWYRQDPGLGLRLIYFSYDVKMKEKGDIPEGYSVSREKKERFSLILESASTNQTSMYLCASSVAGGHNEQFFGPGTRLTVL.